This is a list of T cell receptor beta chains from one sample in a study of blood T cell repertoires in COVID-19. Profiling relied on immunoSEQ multiplex PCR, and the TCRdb table lists in-frame clones only, not all of them. The sample records 75,000 to 85,000 clones, 88% being singletons. The sequencing sample was made of peripheral blood. These receptors came from a human donor in a cohort sampled during active COVID-19. Each CDR3 is given with its conserved first and last residue. The D gene is left open where the match is weak. Size tells how often a clone was seen (once, few, many) or the class of an expanded clone, and some rows leave it out.

13	-	TRBV2	TRBJ2-5	-	CASSGGGGETQYF
18	TRBD2	TRBV24-1	TRBJ2-3	once	CATSETSGGGGLADTQYF
14	-	TRBV6-5	TRBJ1-2	-	CASSSPLEGYGYTF
12	-	TRBV12-3/TRBV12-4	TRBJ2-7	-	CASRRGFYEQYF
14	-	TRBV27	TRBJ1-5	-	CASSFGGPDQPQHF
14	TRBD2	TRBV6-5	TRBJ2-5	-	CASRGLAGGGAQYF
13	-	TRBV7-3	TRBJ2-3	-	CASSPSGPDTQYF
15	TRBD2	TRBV2	TRBJ2-2	-	CASSAGGRWTGELFF
15	TRBD1	TRBV7-2	TRBJ1-2	-	CASSDKTGPNYGYTF
14	-	TRBV2	TRBJ2-5	-	CASRIRGVGETQYF
14	TRBD2	TRBV6-2/TRBV6-3	TRBJ2-3	-	CASSYERGAYTQYF
17	TRBD1	TRBV7-8	TRBJ1-4	-	CASSLSGQGRGREKLFF
15	TRBD1	TRBV3-1/TRBV3-2	TRBJ1-3	-	CASSQAGTAGNTIYF
14	-	TRBV4-1	TRBJ2-4	-	CASSQDLTTFVQYF
15	TRBD2	TRBV27	TRBJ2-2	-	CASSLALAGDGELFF
18	TRBD2	TRBV4-3	TRBJ2-7	-	CASSRQVNGPSGGYEQYF
14	-	TRBV30	TRBJ1-5	-	CACQGLDSNQPQHF
16	-	TRBV24-1	TRBJ2-6	-	CATSDFSGTGANVLTF
17	TRBD2	TRBV27	TRBJ2-7	-	CASRPLGTSGYSYEQYF
15	-	TRBV2	TRBJ1-1	-	CASSALRTAGGEAFF
11	-	TRBV2	TRBJ1-4	-	CASSYNEKLFF
14	-	TRBV2	TRBJ1-4	-	CASSDGGDNEKLFF
15	-	TRBV18	TRBJ2-5	-	CASSPPSRAQETQYF
14	-	TRBV11-2	TRBJ1-4	-	CASSNGATNEKLFF
14	TRBD1	TRBV6-5	TRBJ2-7	few	CASTRDREPYEQYF
13	-	TRBV28	TRBJ1-5	once	CASRHSSNQPQHF
13	-	TRBV4-3	TRBJ2-1	-	CASSQDSVNEQFF
15	-	TRBV3-1/TRBV3-2	TRBJ2-7	-	CASSQSPGGAYEQYF
12	-	TRBV30	TRBJ1-1	-	CAWSGATGEAFF
15	-	TRBV7-3	TRBJ2-1	once	CASSLNRATYNEQFF
15	TRBD1	TRBV5-1	TRBJ2-2	-	CASSSGTANTGELFF
19	TRBD2	TRBV28	TRBJ2-1	-	CASRGGLAGESSSYNEQFF
14	-	TRBV18	TRBJ1-1	-	CASSPPSKNTEAFF
15	-	TRBV4-1	TRBJ1-2	-	CASSQSVLINYGYTF
17	TRBD1	TRBV10-3	TRBJ2-7	-	CAISESFRGAGGDEQYF